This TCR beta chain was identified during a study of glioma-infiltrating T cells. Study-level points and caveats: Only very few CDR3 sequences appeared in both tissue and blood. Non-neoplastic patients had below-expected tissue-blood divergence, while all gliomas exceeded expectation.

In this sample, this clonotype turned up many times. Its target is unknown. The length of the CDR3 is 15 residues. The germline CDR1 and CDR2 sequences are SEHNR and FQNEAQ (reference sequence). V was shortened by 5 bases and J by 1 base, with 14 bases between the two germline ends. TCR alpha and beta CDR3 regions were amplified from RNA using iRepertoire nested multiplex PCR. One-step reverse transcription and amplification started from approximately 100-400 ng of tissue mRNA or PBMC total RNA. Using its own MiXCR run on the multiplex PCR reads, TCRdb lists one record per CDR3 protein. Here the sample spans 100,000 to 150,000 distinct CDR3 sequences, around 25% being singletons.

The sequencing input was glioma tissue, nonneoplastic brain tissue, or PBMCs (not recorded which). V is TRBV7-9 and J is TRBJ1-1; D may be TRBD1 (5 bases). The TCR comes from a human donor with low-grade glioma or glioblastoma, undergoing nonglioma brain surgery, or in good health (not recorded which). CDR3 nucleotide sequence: TGTGCCAGCAGCCCCCCGGGACTCGCGAACACTGAAGCTTTCTTT. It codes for CASSPPGLANTEAFF.